A selection of T cell receptor beta chains follows, all from one sample in a study of identical twins. TCRdb used MiXCR to reprocess the 5' RACE reads, holding one entry per CDR3 protein. The data show approximately 240,000 distinct CDR3 sequences, around an eighth seen once. The specimen sequenced was memory (CD45RO+) T cells sorted from blood. Receptors originate from a woman aged 18 to 35 in good health. Both conserved end residues are part of each CDR3. A D gene is named only where the DNA matches it firmly. The listing skips clone size in some rows; elsewhere it reads once, few, many or a size class.

TRBV7-2	-	-	TRBJ2-4	TGTGCCAGCAGCTATGAGGCCTTAGGAAACATTCAGTACTTC	CASSYEALGNIQYF
TRBV5-1	TRBD2	many	TRBJ2-2	TGCGCCAGCAACCTTAGCGGGAGGAACACCGGGGAGCTGTTTTTT	CASNLSGRNTGELFF
TRBV19	-	few	TRBJ1-1	TGTGCCACTCAGGGTTCCGCTGAAGCTTTCTTT	CATQGSAEAFF
TRBV7-6	-	-	TRBJ2-3	TGTGCCAGCAGCCCCGGGGCCGTAACTTCGACAGATACGCAGTATTTT	CASSPGAVTSTDTQYF
TRBV3-1	-	few	TRBJ2-7	TGTGCCAGCAGCCAAGGGGGCTACCTCTACGAGCAGTACTTC	CASSQGGYLYEQYF
TRBV4-1	TRBD2	few	TRBJ2-1	TGCGCCAGCAGCCAGATGGGAGCGGGGGGCCCCTACAATGAGCAGTTCTTC	CASSQMGAGGPYNEQFF
TRBV5-1	TRBD1	few	TRBJ1-2	TGCGCCAGCAGCTTGGACAGGGGACGTGGCTACACCTTC	CASSLDRGRGYTF
TRBV20-1	-	-	TRBJ2-7	TGCAGTGCTAGTGTGGGGGACTCCTACGAGCAGTACTTC	CSASVGDSYEQYF
TRBV20-1	-	-	TRBJ1-1	TGCAGTGCTATGCTGCGGGCCCTAAACACTGAAGCTTTCTTT	CSAMLRALNTEAFF
TRBV7-2	-	few	TRBJ2-7	TGTGCCAGCAGCTTATCTCCTTACGGGACCGACTACGAGCAGTACTTC	CASSLSPYGTDYEQYF
TRBV10-3	-	-	TRBJ1-6	TGTGCCATCACCGACACCTTTGGGGATTCACCCCTCCACTTT	CAITDTFGDSPLHF
TRBV5-1	-	few	TRBJ1-1	TGCGCCAGCAGGTCGGGGGTAGTGAACACTGAAGCTTTCTTT	CASRSGVVNTEAFF
TRBV7-8	-	few	TRBJ1-4	TGTGCCAGCAGCTTCCCCCCGACGGGAAAACTGTTTTTT	CASSFPPTGKLFF
TRBV27	TRBD2	few	TRBJ2-1	TGTGCCAGCAGTTTATGGCGGGAGTCTGAGCAGTTCTTC	CASSLWRESEQFF
TRBV2	-	few	TRBJ1-1	TGTGCCAGCAGTCTATACGCAGAAGCTTTCTTT	CASSLYAEAFF
TRBV20-1	-	-	TRBJ1-1	TGCAGTGCTAGGGACCCCCGCCAGGGTGAGAGCACTGAAGCTTTCTTT	CSARDPRQGESTEAFF
TRBV7-9	-	-	TRBJ1-4	TGTGCCAGCAGCTTGACGATTGAAAAACTGTTTTTT	CASSLTIEKLFF
TRBV7-8	TRBD2	few	TRBJ2-2	TGTGCCAGCAGGCCGGGCAGGGCTAGCGGGGGCCCCCTGGGCGGGGAGCTGTTTTTT	CASRPGRASGGPLGGELFF
TRBV5-6	-	few	TRBJ2-6	TGTGCCAGCAGCCCGTTGGATGGGGCCAACGTCCTGACTTTC	CASSPLDGANVLTF
TRBV11-2	TRBD1	few	TRBJ2-2	TGTGCCAGCAGCTTAACCCGGGACAGGGGGCGAACCGGGGAGCTGTTTTTT	CASSLTRDRGRTGELFF
TRBV7-6	-	few	TRBJ2-1	TGTGCCAGCAGCTTAAAACCCGCCGGGACTGAGTACAATGAGCAGTTCTTC	CASSLKPAGTEYNEQFF
TRBV19	-	-	TRBJ2-2	TGTGCCATCAGAAAGGGGATGAACACCGGGGAGCTGTTTTTT	CAIRKGMNTGELFF
TRBV29-1	-	-	TRBJ2-3	TGCAGCGCTGGACTGGGTGGCACAGATACGCAGTATTTT	CSAGLGGTDTQYF
TRBV7-2	TRBD2	-	TRBJ2-1	TGTGCCAGCAGCCGAGCCGGGACTACCTACAATGAGCAGTTCTTC	CASSRAGTTYNEQFF
TRBV11-3	-	-	TRBJ2-5	TGTGCCAGCAGCTTAGGGGACGGTCGAAAAGAGACCCAGTACTTC	CASSLGDGRKETQYF
TRBV3-1	-	few	TRBJ1-3	TGTGCCAGCAGCCAATCACAGGGTACACGAAACACCATATATTTT	CASSQSQGTRNTIYF
TRBV5-1	-	-	TRBJ2-7	TGCGCCAGCGGCCGGGGACCCGACTACGAGCAGTACTTC	CASGRGPDYEQYF
TRBV12-3/TRBV12-4	-	many	TRBJ2-1	TGTGCCAGCAGTTTAGGAGGAGAGGGTGGGCAGTTCTTC	CASSLGGEGGQFF
TRBV6-1	-	few	TRBJ2-7	TGTGCCAGCAGCCCTGCGAGACGATTTTACGAGCAGTACTTC	CASSPARRFYEQYF
TRBV5-1	-	few	TRBJ2-2	TGCGCCAGCAGCTTCGCGGAAGCGAACACCGGGGAGCTGTTTTTT	CASSFAEANTGELFF
TRBV6-1	-	-	TRBJ1-2	TGTGCCAGCAGCCTTGGTGGGGGCAATGGAGGCTACACCTTC	CASSLGGGNGGYTF